This TCR beta chain was observed in a study of T cell responses to AZD1222 COVID-19 vaccine. Method: immunoSEQ multiplex PCR; TCRdb's copy keeps in-frame clones and lacks some. The profile shows 150,000 to 180,000 clones, about 90% of them singletons. The CDR3 totals 14 residues. CDR1 is LGHDT, CDR2 YNNKEL, per germline (reference sequence). The V gene lost 4 bases and the J gene lost 5 bases, with 14 bases spanning the gap. This clonotype was sampled from an adult in good health. This sequence joins TRBV3-1 (or the pseudogene TRBV3-2) and TRBJ1-1; D gene ambiguous. The material sequenced was peripheral blood, taken on day 0 of MenACWY control vaccination. This CDR3 is CASSPRDRGTEAFF. For the CDR3, the DNA is TGTGCCAGCAGCCCCCGTGACCGCGGAACTGAAGCTTTCTTT.